Below are 29 T cell receptor beta chains sequenced from a single sample in a study of shared clonotypes between healthy human individuals. Method: immunoSEQ multiplex PCR; TCRdb's copy keeps in-frame clones and lacks some. This sample has 400,000 to 500,000 clones, with roughly 85% found just once. The material sequenced was PBMCs. The origin of the receptors is a woman in her 40s in good health. Some clones in this sample may be carry-over from other donors' samples.

The chain uses TRBV7-8 and TRBJ2-3, with D maybe TRBD1 (6 bases). Germline V gives CDR1 SGHVS, CDR2 FQNEAQ. Trimming stripped 1 base from V and 2 bases from J, with 7 bases between. This CDR3 spans 14 amino acids. The CDR3, as DNA: TGTGCCAGCAGCTTAGGGGGGCACACAGATACGCAGTATTTT. Translation gives CASSLGGHTDTQYF.

The chain uses TRBV7-3 and TRBJ2-1; TRBD2 matches at 7 bases. The CDR3 length is 14 residues. V dropped 5 bases and J dropped 5; count of bases not matched to a gene: 6. Germline V CDR1 and CDR2: SGHTA, FQGTGA. In nucleotides, the CDR3 is TGTGCCAGCAGCCCTAAGCGGGAAAACAATGAGCAGTTCTTC. Amino acids: CASSPKRENNEQFF.

As for this clone: Other DNA sequences from this sample encode an identical CDR3 as well. The J gene is TRBJ2-1, the V gene TRBV28, with 7 bases matching TRBD1. The CDR3 is 15 amino acids. V was pared by 5 bases and J by 1 base, with 5 bases of the junction left unmatched. Germline CDR1 MDHEN, CDR2 SYDVKM. CDR3 region: CASSLTGASYNEQFF. The CDR3 nucleotides read TGTGCCAGCAGTCTTACAGGGGCTTCCTACAATGAGCAGTTCTTC.

The chain uses TRBV11-2 and TRBJ2-5; no firm D call. The CDR3 totals 12 residues. V shed 1 base and J shed 5 bases, with 5 bases lying between them. Germline loops: CDR1 SGHAT, CDR2 FQNNGV. The CDR3 DNA follows: TGTGCCAGCAGCTTAGTACAGGAGACCCAGTACTTC. It encodes CASSLVQETQYF. Using reference TRBV11-2 and TRBJ2-5 for the parts outside the CDR3, the full variable domain is EAGVAQSPRYKIIEKRQSVAFWCNPISGHATLYWYQQILGQGPKLLIQFQNNGVVDDSQLPKDRFSAERLKGVDSTLKIQPAKLEDSAVYLCASSLVQETQYFGPGTRLLVL.

This clone was detected ten times or more. This chain joins TRBV7-2 and TRBJ2-7, with TRBD2 matching over 7 bases. The germline CDR1 and CDR2 sequences are SGHTA and FQGNSA. This CDR3 has 14 amino acids. J gave up 4 bases and V 3 bases, and 6 bases lay outside the gene matches. CDR3 coding DNA: TGTGCCAGCAGCTTCGGACTAGGCTCATACGAGCAGTACTTC. It yields the protein CASSFGLGSYEQYF.

At least ten counts were recorded for this clone. The V gene is TRBV5-6, the J gene TRBJ1-1, with D possibly being TRBD1 (5 bases). The CDR3 spans 14 residues. CDR1 and CDR2 (germline): SGHDT, YYEEEE. The ends were cut back, 3 bases at V and 1 base at J, with 10 bases in the middle. Written as DNA, the CDR3 is TGTGCCAGCAGCTCCGGGACTCAGAACACTGAAGCTTTCTTT. Translating gives CASSSGTQNTEAFF. Supplemented by reference TRBV5-6 and TRBJ1-1, the full variable domain reads DAGVTQSPTHLIKTRGQQVTLRCSPKSGHDTVSWYQQALGQGPQFIFQYYEEEERQRGNFPDRFSGHQFPNYSSELNVNALLLGDSALYLCASSSGTQNTEAFFGQGTRLTVV.

This clone was seen a single time. The V gene is TRBV5-1, the J gene TRBJ2-3; D possibly corresponds to TRBD1 (6 bases). V lost 4 bases, J lost 8 bases, and 14 bases lay in between. The CDR3 is made up of 13 amino acids. Per the germline V gene, CDR1 is SGHRS and CDR2 is YFSETQ. The CDR3, as DNA: TGCGCCAGCAGCGTTGAGGGGGTAACTACGCAGTATTTT. Translated: CASSVEGVTTQYF.

The chain combines TRBV30 with TRBJ1-1, with D possibly TRBD1 on 5 matching bases. Trimming cost V 5 bases and J 0 bases, with 10 bases left between them. CDR1 and CDR2 from the germline V gene are GTSNPN and SVGIG (reference sequence). The CDR3 has 13 residues. CDR3 nucleotides: TGTGCCTGGCACCAGACAGTGAACACTGAAGCTTTCTTT. This codes for CAWHQTVNTEAFF.

This rearrangement joins TRBV10-2 to TRBJ1-3, with a possible D match to TRBD1 (6 bases). Germline CDR1 is WSHSY and CDR2 is SAAADI. This CDR3 has 17 residues. Trimming stripped 6 bases from V and 0 bases from J, with 18 bases between. CDR3 region: CASRSHRDPNSGNTIYF. CDR3 bases: TGCGCCAGCAGGTCTCACAGGGACCCTAACTCTGGAAACACCATATATTTT.

The chain has TRBV15 and TRBJ2-7; possible D gene TRBD1, 5 bases. V was pared by 6 bases and J by 5 bases, with 11 bases between. This CDR3 region has 12 residues. Germline V CDR1 and CDR2: LNHNV, YYDKDF (reference sequence). This CDR3 reads CATRGDSNEQYF. The CDR3 region has the DNA TGTGCCACCAGAGGAGACAGCAACGAGCAGTACTTC.

The chain recombines TRBV5-1 with TRBJ2-5; 7 bases agree with TRBD1. Germline V CDR1 and CDR2: SGHRS, YFSETQ. The CDR3 covers 14 residues. V gave up 4 bases and J gave up 4 bases; unmatched junction bases: 7. The chain's CDR3 is CASSVQGFGETQYF. The CDR3 coding sequence is TGCGCCAGCAGCGTACAGGGGTTTGGAGAGACCCAGTACTTC.

Concerning this clone itself: Other DNA variants within this sample encode the same CDR3. The chain has TRBV4-2 and TRBJ2-7; 9 bases align to TRBD2. Germline CDR1 reads LGHNA; CDR2 reads YNFKEQ. This CDR3 has 17 residues. Unmatched junction bases numbered 12, after V lost 0 bases and J lost 6 bases. This CDR3 is CASSQDRISGSTGEQYF. The CDR3 DNA reads as TGTGCCAGCAGCCAAGATCGAATTAGCGGGAGCACGGGCGAGCAGTACTTC.

This clone was seen ten or more times. The chain recombines TRBV5-6 with TRBJ2-2, with 9 bases matching TRBD1. V gave up 4 bases and J gave up 3 bases; unmatched junction bases: 7. CDR3 length: 16 amino acids. Germline V CDR1 and CDR2: SGHDT, YYEEEE. DNA of the CDR3: TGTGCCAGCAGCCCTGGGACAGGGCGGGACACCGGGGAGCTGTTTTTT. It codes for CASSPGTGRDTGELFF.

The chain has TRBV7-6 and TRBJ2-7; TRBD1 aligns across 9 bases. This CDR3 is built from 14 residues. CDR1 is SGHVS, CDR2 FNYEAQ, per germline. Trimming at V came to 5 bases and at J to 2 bases, leaving 4 bases not matched to a gene. The CDR3 is CASSPGQGTYEQYF. CDR3 DNA: TGTGCCAGCAGCCCGGGACAGGGAACCTACGAGCAGTACTTC.

Only one count was recorded for this clone. The CDR3 DNA sequence: TGCGCCAGCAGCCAAAACCGGGGGTCCTACGAGCAGTACTTC. Its protein product is CASSQNRGSYEQYF. The J gene is TRBJ2-7, the V gene TRBV4-3; D may be TRBD2 (6 bases). The V and J ends lost 2 bases and 1 base respectively, with 9 bases between them. This CDR3 is built from 14 residues. The germline V gene has CDR1 LGHNA and CDR2 YSLEER.

The chain carries TRBV19 and TRBJ1-5; 7 nucleotides agree with TRBD1. From germline, CDR1 is LNHDA and CDR2 SQIVND (reference sequence). The V segment lost 4 bases and the J segment 7 bases; nucleotides outside the gene matches: 7. The CDR3 is made up of 14 amino acids. CDR3 bases: TGTGCCAGTAGTACCGGACAGGTTGCACAGCCCCAGCATTTT. Its protein product is CASSTGQVAQPQHF.

This clone came up many times. Other nucleotide sequences in the sample specify the same CDR3. This chain joins TRBV29-1 and TRBJ2-5; D might be TRBD2 (5 bases). V shed 0 bases and J shed 1 base, with 18 bases lying between them. This CDR3 spans 17 amino acids. Germline V lookup: CDR1 SQVTM, CDR2 ANQGSEA. The CDR3, as DNA: TGCAGCGTTGAAGATCGCTCGCGGGTGAATTTCCAAGAGACCCAGTACTTC. It encodes CSVEDRSRVNFQETQYF. Using reference TRBV29-1 and TRBJ2-5 for the parts outside the CDR3, the full variable domain is SAVISQKPSRDICQRGTSLTIQCQVDSQVTMMFWYRQQPGQSLTLIATANQGSEATYESGFVIDKFPISRPNLTFSTLTVSNMSPEDSSIYLCSVEDRSRVNFQETQYFGPGTRLLVL.

V gene TRBV29-1 combines with J gene TRBJ2-5; 7 nucleotides align to TRBD1. The ends lost 7 bases at V and 1 base at J; junction bases unmatched: 12. This CDR3 has 15 amino acids. Germline V gives CDR1 SQVTM, CDR2 ANQGSEA. DNA for the CDR3: TGCAGCGGGGCAGAGACAGGGTACAGCCAAGAGACCCAGTACTTC. It encodes CSGAETGYSQETQYF.

This clone was counted only a few times. The V call is TRBV23-1, the J call TRBJ2-3; D is perhaps TRBD1 (5 bases). TRBV23-1 is classed as an ORF, of uncertain function. The CDR3 runs 17 residues. The V end lost 3 bases, the J end lost 4 bases, and 20 bases lay between the germline ends. The DNA of the CDR3 is TGCGCCAGCAGTCAGGTGAATACCCCCGACAGATCAGATACGCAGTATTTT. Translating it yields CASSQVNTPDRSDTQYF.

In its sample, this clone was seen a few times. The chain links TRBV28 to TRBJ2-1; D perhaps matches TRBD2 (6 bases). Germline V CDR1 and CDR2: MDHEN, SYDVKM. V was clipped by 1 base and J by 3 bases, with 10 bases between them. There are 15 residues in the CDR3. The CDR3 protein is CASSLFGTFYNEQFF. The CDR3 DNA sequence: TGTGCCAGCAGTTTATTTGGGACTTTCTACAATGAGCAGTTCTTC.

V and J are TRBV29-1 and TRBJ2-7; no definite D call. Trimming stripped 4 bases from V and 2 bases from J, with 12 bases between. The CDR3 contains 13 residues. In germline, CDR1 is SQVTM, CDR2 ANQGSEA. This CDR3 reads CSVVWQATYEQYF. The CDR3, as DNA: TGCAGCGTTGTCTGGCAGGCGACCTACGAGCAGTACTTC.

The chain carries TRBV6-6 and TRBJ2-2, with D perhaps given as TRBD1 or TRBD2 (5 bases each). This CDR3 comprises 14 residues. Germline V gene sequence: CDR1 MNHNY, CDR2 SVGAGI (reference sequence). V lost 7 bases, J lost 8 bases, and 17 bases lay in between. CDR3 DNA sequence: TGTGCCAGCATTGGGGGAAGGGCCTGGGGGGAGCTGTTTTTT. Amino acid sequence: CASIGGRAWGELFF.

CDR3 sequence reads: CASSLRTSGTVGRELFF. CDR3 nucleotides: TGTGCCAGCAGCCTCAGGACTAGCGGTACCGTCGGGCGGGAGCTGTTTTTT. The gene calls are TRBV28 and TRBJ2-2; 10 bases align to TRBD2. Germline-derived CDR1 and CDR2 are MDHEN and SYDVKM. The CDR3 totals 17 residues. The junction had 16 bases not matched to a gene; V was cut back by 6 bases and J by 9 bases.

V gene TRBV7-8 combines with J gene TRBJ1-5, with 11 bases lining up with TRBD1. The CDR3 spans 17 residues. V lost 5 bases, J lost 0 bases, and 6 bases stayed unmatched. Germline CDR1 and CDR2: SGHVS and FQNEAQ. The DNA for the CDR3 is TGTGCCAGCAGCAGACGGACAGGGGGCTATAGCAATCAGCCCCAGCATTTT. Protein product: CASSRRTGGYSNQPQHF.

This sequence joins TRBV4-1 and TRBJ2-5, with D hard to call. In germline, CDR1 is MGHRA, CDR2 YSYEKL. Trimming took 5 bases from V and 5 from J, leaving 9 bases between them. The CDR3 sequence is 12 residues long. The CDR3 region is CASSVPRETQYF. CDR3 bases: TGCGCCAGCAGCGTCCCCAGGGAGACCCAGTACTTC.

The chain carries TRBV2 and TRBJ2-1, with 13 bases fitting TRBD2. The trim removed 8 bases at V and 9 bases at J, leaving 7 bases unmatched. Germline CDR1 is SNHLY and CDR2 is FYNNEI. The CDR3 loop spans 14 amino acids. CDR3 nucleotide sequence: TGTGCCAGCCTACTAGCGGGAGGGCCGGGTGAGCAGTTCTTC. It encodes CASLLAGGPGEQFF.

This clone was found once. The rearrangement joins TRBV6-5 to TRBJ1-1; 7 bases are a match to TRBD1. This CDR3 is 13 amino acids long. The V and J ends lost 5 bases and 4 bases, in that order; junction bases with no gene match: 4. Germline CDR1 reads MNHEY; CDR2 reads SVGAGI. In DNA, the CDR3 is TGTGCCAGCAGTCCAGACAGGGTCACTGAAGCTTTCTTT. Translated: CASSPDRVTEAFF.

This sequence joins TRBV5-1 and TRBJ1-2; tentative D call: TRBD1 (6 bases). CDR3 size: 14 residues. From germline, CDR1 is SGHRS and CDR2 YFSETQ. The V gene lost 8 bases and the J gene lost 0 bases, with 14 bases spanning the gap. The CDR3 sequence: CASSPGATNYGYTF. The CDR3 nucleotides read TGCGCCAGTAGTCCGGGGGCGACTAACTATGGCTACACCTTC. The complete variable domain, with remaining parts taken from reference TRBV5-1 and TRBJ1-2, reads KAGVTQTPRYLIKTRGQQVTLSCSPISGHRSVSWYQQTPGQGLQFLFEYFSETQRNKGNFPGRFSGRQFSNSRSEMNVSTLELGDSALYLCASSPGATNYGYTFGSGTRLTVV.

CDR3 protein: CSARPADTQYF. The CDR3 DNA follows: TGCAGTGCTCGTCCGGCAGATACGCAGTATTTT. The rearrangement links TRBV20-1 to TRBJ2-3; D call uncertain. Trimming pared 5 bases from V and 4 bases from J, leaving 7 bases between. Germline V gene data show CDR1 as DFQATT and CDR2 as SNEGSKA (reference sequence). The CDR3 sequence is 11 residues long.